This is a list of T cell receptor beta chains from one sample in a study of blood T cell repertoires in COVID-19. The repertoire was sequenced with immunoSEQ multiplex PCR; TCRdb's copy has only in-frame clones and lacks some. The data hold 90,000 to 100,000 clones, with around 85% observed a single time. The sample consisted of peripheral blood. The receptor source for this set is a man of 80 years or more with acute or convalescent COVID-19. The CDR3 runs from the conserved cysteine through the conserved F or W. Each record gives: V gene, clone size, D gene, J gene, CDR3 protein, CDR3 DNA. The D gene is left open where the match is weak. Size tells how often a clone was seen (once, few, many) or the class of an expanded clone, and some rows leave it out.

TRBV5-1	.	TRBD2	TRBJ2-3	CASIGTSGRSDTQYF	TGCGCCAGCATCGGGACTAGCGGGAGATCAGATACGCAGTATTTT
TRBV3-1/TRBV3-2	.	TRBD1	TRBJ2-3	CASSHPTGGTDTQYF	TGTGCCAGCAGCCACCCTACAGGGGGCACAGATACGCAGTATTTT
TRBV28	.	TRBD1	TRBJ1-5	CASNNRPGQGIIGNQPQHF	TGTGCCAGCAATAACCGACCGGGACAGGGGATTATAGGCAATCAGCCCCAGCATTTT
TRBV6-5	.	.	TRBJ2-1	CASTLPNYNEQFF	TGTGCCAGCACCCTACCGAACTACAATGAGCAGTTCTTC
TRBV2	.	TRBD1	TRBJ1-5	CASSRTGTQPQHF	TGTGCCAGCAGCCGGACAGGGACTCAGCCCCAGCATTTT
TRBV29-1	.	.	TRBJ1-2	CSAEDGTSNGYTF	TGCAGCGCAGAAGATGGGACTTCTAATGGCTACACCTTC
TRBV3-1/TRBV3-2	once	.	TRBJ2-1	CASSQVATRYNEQFF	TGTGCCAGCAGCCAGGTAGCCACACGCTACAATGAGCAGTTCTTC
TRBV16	.	.	TRBJ2-7	CASSQSRQMTPYEQYF	TGTGCCAGCAGCCAATCTCGACAGATGACGCCCTACGAGCAGTACTTC
TRBV28	few	.	TRBJ1-1	CASRPTGLTEAFF	TGTGCCAGCAGACCCACAGGGCTCACTGAAGCTTTCTTT
TRBV19	.	.	TRBJ1-5	CASSSLGASVGQPQHF	TGTGCCAGTAGTTCCCTTGGGGCATCTGTGGGTCAGCCCCAGCATTTT
TRBV7-3	.	TRBD1	TRBJ2-1	CASSTPDRTASEQFF	TGTGCCAGCAGCACGCCGGACAGGACGGCCTCAGAGCAGTTCTTC
TRBV19	once	TRBD1	TRBJ2-1	CASSGQGGEQFF	TGTGCCAGTAGTGGACAGGGTGGTGAGCAGTTCTTC
TRBV28	.	.	TRBJ1-3	CASSLRGPSGNTIYF	TGTGCCAGCAGTCTTAGAGGGCCCTCTGGAAACACCATATATTTT
TRBV19	.	.	TRBJ2-7	CASSGRRYEQYF	TGTGCCAGTTCCGGCAGGCGCTACGAGCAGTACTTC
TRBV11-2	.	.	TRBJ2-7	CASSPTWARSYEQYF	TGTGCCAGCAGCCCGACGTGGGCCCGCTCCTACGAGCAGTACTTC
TRBV5-6	.	.	TRBJ2-7	CASSYYKRSGDEQYF	TGTGCCAGCAGCTATTATAAAAGGTCGGGGGACGAGCAGTACTTC
TRBV18	.	TRBD1	TRBJ1-6	CASSPRDRDGSPLHF	TGTGCCAGCTCACCACGGGACAGGGATGGATCACCCCTCCACTTT
TRBV9	few	TRBD2	TRBJ2-7	CASSVSGTSSYEQYF	TGTGCCAGCAGCGTTTCCGGGACTAGCTCCTACGAGCAGTACTTC
TRBV24-1	.	TRBD2	TRBJ2-1	CASGGVLRNEQFF	TGTGCCTCTGGGGGGGTATTACGAAATGAGCAGTTCTTC
TRBV19	.	.	TRBJ1-3	CASSIGSEYGNTIYF	TGTGCCAGTAGTATCGGATCGGAGTATGGAAACACCATATATTTT
TRBV7-2	few	TRBD1	TRBJ1-1	CASSWQGQANTEAFF	TGTGCCAGCAGTTGGCAGGGACAGGCGAACACTGAAGCTTTCTTT
TRBV6-4	.	.	TRBJ2-1	CASARDSSYNEQFF	TGTGCCAGCGCGCGGGACAGCTCTTACAATGAGCAGTTCTTC
TRBV11-2	.	.	TRBJ2-1	CASSLITPANEQFF	TGTGCCAGCAGCTTAATCACCCCCGCGAATGAGCAGTTCTTC